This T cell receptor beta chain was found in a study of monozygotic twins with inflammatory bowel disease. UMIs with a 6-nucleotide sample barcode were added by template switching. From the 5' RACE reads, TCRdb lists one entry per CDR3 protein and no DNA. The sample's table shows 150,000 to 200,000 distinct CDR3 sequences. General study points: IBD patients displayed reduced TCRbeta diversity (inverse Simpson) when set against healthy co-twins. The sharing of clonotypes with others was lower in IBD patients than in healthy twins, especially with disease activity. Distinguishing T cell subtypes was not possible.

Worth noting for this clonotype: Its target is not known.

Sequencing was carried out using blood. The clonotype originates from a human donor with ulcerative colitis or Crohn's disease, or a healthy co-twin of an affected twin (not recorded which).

The CDR3 loop is CASSQERRRVNTEAFF. This chain uses TRBV4-1 with TRBJ1-1. CDR1 and CDR2 (germline): MGHRA, YSYEKL. The CDR3 has 16 residues.